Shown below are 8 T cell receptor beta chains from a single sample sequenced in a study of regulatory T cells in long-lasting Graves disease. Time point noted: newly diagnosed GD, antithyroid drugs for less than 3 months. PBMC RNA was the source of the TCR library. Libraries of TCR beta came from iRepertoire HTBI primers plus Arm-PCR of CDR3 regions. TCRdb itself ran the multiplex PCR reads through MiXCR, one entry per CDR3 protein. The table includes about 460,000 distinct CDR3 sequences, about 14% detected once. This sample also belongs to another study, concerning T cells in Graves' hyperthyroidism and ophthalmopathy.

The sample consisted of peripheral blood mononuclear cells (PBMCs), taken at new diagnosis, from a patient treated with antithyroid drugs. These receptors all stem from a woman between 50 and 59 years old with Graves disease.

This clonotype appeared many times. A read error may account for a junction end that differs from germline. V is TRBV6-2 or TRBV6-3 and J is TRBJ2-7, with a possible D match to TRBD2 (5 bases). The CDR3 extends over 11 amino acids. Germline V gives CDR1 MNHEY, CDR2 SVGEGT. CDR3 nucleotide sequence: TGTGCCAGCGTTACGGGATCCGACGTGGCATTC. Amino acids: CASVTGSDVAF.

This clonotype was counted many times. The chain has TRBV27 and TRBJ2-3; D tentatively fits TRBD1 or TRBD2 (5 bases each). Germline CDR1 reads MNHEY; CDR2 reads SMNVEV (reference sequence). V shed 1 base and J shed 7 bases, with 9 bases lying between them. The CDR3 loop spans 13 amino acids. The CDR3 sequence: CASSLFRGHTQYF. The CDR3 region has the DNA TGTGCCAGCAGTTTATTTCGGGGCCATACGCAGTATTTT.

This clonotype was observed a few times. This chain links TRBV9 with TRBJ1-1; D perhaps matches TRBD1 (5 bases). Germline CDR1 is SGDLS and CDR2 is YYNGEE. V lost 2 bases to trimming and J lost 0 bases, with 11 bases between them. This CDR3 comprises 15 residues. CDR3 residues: CASSVGTDMNTEAFF. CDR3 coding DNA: TGTGCCAGCAGCGTCGGGACGGACATGAACACTGAAGCTTTCTTT.

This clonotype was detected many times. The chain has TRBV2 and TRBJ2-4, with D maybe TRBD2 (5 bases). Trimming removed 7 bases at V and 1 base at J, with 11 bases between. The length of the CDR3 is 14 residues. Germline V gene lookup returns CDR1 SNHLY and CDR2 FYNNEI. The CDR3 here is CASIAADAKNIQYF. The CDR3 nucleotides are TGTGCCAGCATCGCAGCGGATGCCAAAAACATTCAGTACTTC.

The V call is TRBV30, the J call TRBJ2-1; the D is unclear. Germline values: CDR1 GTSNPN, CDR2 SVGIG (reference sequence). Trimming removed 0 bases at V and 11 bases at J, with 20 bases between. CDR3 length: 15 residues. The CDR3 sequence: CAWSVRRQARPKQFF. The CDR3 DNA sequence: TGTGCCTGGAGTGTACGACGGCAGGCCAGACCCAAGCAGTTCTTC. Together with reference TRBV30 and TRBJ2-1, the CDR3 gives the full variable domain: SQTIHQWPATLVQPVGSPLSLECTVEGTSNPNLYWYRQAAGRGLQLLFYSVGIGQISSEVPQNLSASRPQDRQFILSSKKLLLSDSGFYLCAWSVRRQARPKQFFGPGTRLTVL.

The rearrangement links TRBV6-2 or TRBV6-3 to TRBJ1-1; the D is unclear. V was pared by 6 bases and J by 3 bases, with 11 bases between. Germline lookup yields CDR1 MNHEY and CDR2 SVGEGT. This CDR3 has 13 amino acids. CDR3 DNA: TGTGCCAGCAGACCCTACGGGGACACTGAAGCTTTCTTT. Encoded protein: CASRPYGDTEAFF.

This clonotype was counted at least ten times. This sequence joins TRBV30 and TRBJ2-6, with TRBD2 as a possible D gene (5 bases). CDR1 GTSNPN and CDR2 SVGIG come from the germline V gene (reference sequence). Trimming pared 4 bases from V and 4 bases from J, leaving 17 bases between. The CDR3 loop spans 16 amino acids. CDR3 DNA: TGTGCCTGGATGCGAGCGGATGTGAGCGGGGCCAACGTCCTGACTTTC. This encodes CAWMRADVSGANVLTF.

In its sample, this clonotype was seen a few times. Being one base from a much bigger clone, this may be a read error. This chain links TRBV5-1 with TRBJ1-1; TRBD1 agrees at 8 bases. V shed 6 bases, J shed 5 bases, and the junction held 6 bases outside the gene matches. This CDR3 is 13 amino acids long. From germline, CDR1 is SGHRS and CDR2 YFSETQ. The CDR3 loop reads CASTQTGVTEAFF. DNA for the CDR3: TGCGCCAGCACGCAGACAGGGGTTACTGAAGCTTTCTTT.